The source of this T cell receptor (beta chain) is a study of cytomegalovirus exposure and HLA in healthy donors. Study summary: Membership in the Caucasian-associated ancestry cluster was found for about 80% of almost 400 genotyped donors. General study findings and limits: Later on, an analysis found that several of the most significant clusters appeared to be linked to common viral pathogens, which included parvovirus B19. Cytomegalovirus-associated status was assigned to roughly 160 TCR beta chains.

This CDR3 contains 13 residues. Trimming left V 4 bases short and J 2 bases short, with 9 bases between. Germline loops: CDR1 SGDLS, CDR2 YYNGEE. PCR was performed using 60 Vbeta and 13 Jbeta primers. Assay used: immunoSEQ multiplex PCR; TCRdb lists only in-frame clones, some missing. The repertoire consists of under 200,000 clones, with 81% occurring once and the leading ten covering 1.5% to 2%. This clone was seen a handful of times. Its target is unknown. The sample comprised PBMCs. This chain joins TRBV9 and TRBJ2-5; the D is unclear. The origin of this receptor is a woman aged 18 to 35 in good health and CMV-seronegative. The CDR3 region is CASSQSFQETQYF. DNA for the CDR3: TGTGCCAGCAGCCAATCATTTCAAGAGACCCAGTACTTC.